These T cell receptor beta chains were read from a single sample in a study of CD8 T cells in ankylosing spondylitis. TCRdb itself ran the 5' RACE reads through MiXCR, one entry per CDR3 protein. The data show 150,000 to 200,000 distinct CDR3 sequences, approximately 9.9% seen once. Sequenced input: blood, either unsorted or a sorted T cell fraction (not recorded which). The receptors were gathered from a female donor with ankylosing spondylitis or in good health (not recorded which). Both conserved end residues are part of each CDR3. Part of the rows lack a size; the others show once, few, many or a class for expanded clones.

abundance | v_gene | CDR3aa
few | TRBV12-3/TRBV12-4 | CASSLRSGRIAQETQYF
- | TRBV4-1 | CASGTAGAEQYF
few | TRBV20-1 | CSARDQGTNEKLFF
- | TRBV29-1 | CSALLDSHYEQYF
few | TRBV27 | CASSYAGDSSYEQYF
few | TRBV27 | CASSILTGYEQYF
- | TRBV7-2 | CASSLESRGADTQYF
- | TRBV9 | CASSVAGTGQGRELFF
few | TRBV10-3 | CAISENGYEQYF
few | TRBV7-9 | CASSWDLGGPETQYF
few | TRBV6-1 | CASSERGRGVGNTIYF
few | TRBV12-3/TRBV12-4 | CASSFLVHEQYF
once | TRBV24-1 | CATAGRENTGELFF
few | TRBV6-1 | CASIGQEGFF
- | TRBV4-3 | CASSTRTSTDTQYF
few | TRBV7-9 | CASSLSPVEGYSYGYTF
many | TRBV24-1 | CATSRSTSNQPQHF
- | TRBV27 | CVSRLPGTSGRVNEQFF
- | TRBV15 | CATSRVMRGRESNTGELFF
- | TRBV6-5 | CASSYGSTDFQETQYF
many | TRBV4-2 | CASSQGTTGPSYNEQFF
- | TRBV4-3 | CASSQDFSSQYF
- | TRBV3-1 | CASSPTPTVLGEQGPETQYF
few | TRBV25-1 | CASSEYKGELYSYEQYF
few | TRBV11-2 | CASSPFERSYEQYF
few | TRBV12-3/TRBV12-4 | CASSSPTQTWGGEQFF
few | TRBV3-1 | CASSQVPRSFYEQYF
- | TRBV28 | CASSFWRERGDEQFF